This T cell receptor beta chain was documented in a study of T cell changes during pregnancy in multiple sclerosis. This table comes from immunoSEQ multiplex PCR, and its TCRdb copy is limited to in-frame clones, with some not included. The data hold about 46,000 clones, with under 95% observed a single time. Germline V gene sequence: CDR1 LNHDA, CDR2 SQIVND (reference sequence). The length of the CDR3 is 16 residues. V shed 5 bases and J shed 4 bases, with 20 bases lying between them. The input for sequencing was CD8+ T cells from peripheral blood mononuclear cells, taken in the second trimester of pregnancy. The rearrangement joins TRBV19 to TRBJ1-1; maybe TRBD1 (5 bases). The clonotype was recovered from a female donor with multiple sclerosis, enrolled in a pregnancy study. Here the CDR3 reads CASSALGEGSGTEAFF. CDR3 coding DNA: TGTGCCAGTAGTGCCTTGGGGGAGGGGTCCGGCACTGAAGCTTTCTTT.